This T cell receptor (beta chain) was recovered during a study of blood T cell repertoires in COVID-19. Across the whole study: Both acute and convalescent COVID-19 samples were obtained from the United States, Italy and Spain.

Assay: immunoSEQ multiplex PCR; the TCRdb copy retains only in-frame clones and omits some. The sample yields 15,000 to 20,000 clones, about 89% seen once. V was clipped by 6 bases and J by 4 bases; unmatched bases: 7. Per germline, CDR1 SNHLY and CDR2 FYNNEI. The length of the CDR3 is 15 residues. The clonotype comes from a man in his sixties with acute or convalescent COVID-19. Material: peripheral blood. This rearrangement joins TRBV2 to TRBJ1-5; 9 nucleotides match TRBD1. The CDR3 sequence is CASRTEGQGNQPQHF. Written as DNA, the CDR3 is TGTGCCAGCAGAACCGAGGGACAGGGAAATCAGCCCCAGCATTTT.